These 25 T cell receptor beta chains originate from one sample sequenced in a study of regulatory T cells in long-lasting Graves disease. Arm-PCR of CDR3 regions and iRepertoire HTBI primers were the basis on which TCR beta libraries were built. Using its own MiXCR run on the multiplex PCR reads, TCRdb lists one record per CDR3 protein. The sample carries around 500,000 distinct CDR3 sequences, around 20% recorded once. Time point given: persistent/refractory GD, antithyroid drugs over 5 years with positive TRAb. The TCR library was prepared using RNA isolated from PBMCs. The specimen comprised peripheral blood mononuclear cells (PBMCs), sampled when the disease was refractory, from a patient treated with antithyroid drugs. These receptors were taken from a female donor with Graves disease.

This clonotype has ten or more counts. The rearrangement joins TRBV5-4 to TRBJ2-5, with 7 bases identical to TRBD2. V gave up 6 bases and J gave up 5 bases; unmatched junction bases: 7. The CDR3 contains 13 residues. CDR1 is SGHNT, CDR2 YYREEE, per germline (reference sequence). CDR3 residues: CASTSGGSETQYF. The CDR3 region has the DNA TGTGCCAGCACCTCGGGGGGAAGCGAGACCCAGTACTTC.

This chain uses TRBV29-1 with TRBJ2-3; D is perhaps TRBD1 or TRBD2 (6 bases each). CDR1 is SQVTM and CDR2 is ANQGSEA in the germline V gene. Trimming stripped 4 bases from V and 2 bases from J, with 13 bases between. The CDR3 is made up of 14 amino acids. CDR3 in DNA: TGCAGCGTTGGGGTGAGGGGGGACACAGATACGCAGTATTTT. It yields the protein CSVGVRGDTDTQYF.

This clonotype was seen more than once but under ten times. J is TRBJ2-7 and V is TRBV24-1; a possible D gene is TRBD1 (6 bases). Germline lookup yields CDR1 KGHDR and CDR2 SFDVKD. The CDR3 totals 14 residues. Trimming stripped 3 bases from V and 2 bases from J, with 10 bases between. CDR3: CATSDARGTYEQYF. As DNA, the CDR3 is TGTGCCACCAGTGATGCCAGGGGAACCTACGAGCAGTACTTC.

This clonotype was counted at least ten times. The CDR3 nucleotides are TGTGCCAGCACCATCGGACGCATGAGAAGTAATTCACCCCTCCACTTT. Its protein product is CASTIGRMRSNSPLHF. J is TRBJ1-6 and V is TRBV2; the D is unclear. This CDR3 spans 16 amino acids. The germline V and J ends were trimmed by 7 bases and 6 bases, with 19 bases remaining between them. Germline V CDR1 and CDR2: SNHLY, FYNNEI.

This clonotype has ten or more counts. The CDR3 DNA is TGTGCCAGCAGTTTCGAAGCAGGGGAGGTTCAGCCCCAGCATTTT. Encoded protein: CASSFEAGEVQPQHF. This chain connects TRBV28 to TRBJ1-5; tentatively, D is TRBD1 (6 bases). The germline V and J ends were trimmed by 3 bases and 6 bases, with 15 bases remaining between them. This CDR3 has 15 residues. Per germline, CDR1 MDHEN and CDR2 SYDVKM.

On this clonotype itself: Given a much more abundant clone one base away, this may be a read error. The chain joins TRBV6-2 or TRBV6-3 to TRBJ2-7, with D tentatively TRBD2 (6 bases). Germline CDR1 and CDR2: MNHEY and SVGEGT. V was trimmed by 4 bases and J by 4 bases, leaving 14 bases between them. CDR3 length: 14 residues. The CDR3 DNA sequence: TGTGCCAGCAGTTTCCCTGGCGGACTATACGAGCAGTACTTC. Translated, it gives CASSFPGGLYEQYF.

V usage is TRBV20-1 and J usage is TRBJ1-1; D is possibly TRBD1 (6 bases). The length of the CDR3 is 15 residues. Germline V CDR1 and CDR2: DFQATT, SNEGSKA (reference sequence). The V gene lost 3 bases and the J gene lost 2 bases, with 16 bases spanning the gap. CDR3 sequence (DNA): TGCAGTGCTAGTGAGGGGGGCAGGGGAAACACTGAAGCTTTCTTT. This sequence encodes CSASEGGRGNTEAFF.

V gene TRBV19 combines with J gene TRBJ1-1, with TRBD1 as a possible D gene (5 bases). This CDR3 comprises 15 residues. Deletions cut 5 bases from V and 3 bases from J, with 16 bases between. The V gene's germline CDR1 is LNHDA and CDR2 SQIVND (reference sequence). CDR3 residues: CASSRDPNSDTEAFF. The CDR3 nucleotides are TGTGCCAGTAGTCGGGACCCTAACAGCGACACTGAAGCTTTCTTT.

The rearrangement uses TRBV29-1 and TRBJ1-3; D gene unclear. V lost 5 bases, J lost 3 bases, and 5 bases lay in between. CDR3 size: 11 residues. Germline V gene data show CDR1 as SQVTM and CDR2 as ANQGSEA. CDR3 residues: CSVRDGNTIYF. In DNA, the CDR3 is TGCAGCGTTCGAGATGGAAACACCATATATTTT.

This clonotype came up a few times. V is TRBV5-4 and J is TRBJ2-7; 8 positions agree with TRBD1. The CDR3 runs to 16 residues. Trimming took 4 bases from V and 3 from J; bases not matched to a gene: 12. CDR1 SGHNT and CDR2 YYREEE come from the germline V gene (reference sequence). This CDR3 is CASSPAGGGTHYEQYF. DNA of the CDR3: TGTGCCAGCAGCCCTGCAGGGGGCGGAACTCACTACGAGCAGTACTTC.

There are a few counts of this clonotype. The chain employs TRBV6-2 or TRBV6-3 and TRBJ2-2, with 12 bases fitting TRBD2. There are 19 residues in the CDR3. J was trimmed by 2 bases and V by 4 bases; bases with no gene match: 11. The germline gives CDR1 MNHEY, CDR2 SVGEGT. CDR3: CASSSRPTSGRANTGELFF. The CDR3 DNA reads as TGTGCCAGCAGTTCCAGGCCGACTAGCGGGAGAGCCAACACCGGGGAGCTGTTTTTT.

CDR3: CASSARGYTGELFF. Written as DNA, the CDR3 is TGTGCCAGCAGCGCCCGCGGCTACACCGGGGAGCTGTTTTTT. This chain joins TRBV9 and TRBJ2-2; D is uncertain. V gave up 3 bases and J gave up 3 bases, with 9 bases separating them. The CDR3 extends over 14 amino acids. CDR1 and CDR2 (germline): SGDLS, YYNGEE.

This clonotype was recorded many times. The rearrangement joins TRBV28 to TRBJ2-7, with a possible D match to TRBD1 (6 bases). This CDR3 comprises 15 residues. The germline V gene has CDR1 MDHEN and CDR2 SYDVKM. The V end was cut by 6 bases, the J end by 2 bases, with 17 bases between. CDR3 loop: CASRPPTGFTYEQYF. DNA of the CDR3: TGTGCCAGCAGGCCACCTACAGGGTTCACCTACGAGCAGTACTTC.

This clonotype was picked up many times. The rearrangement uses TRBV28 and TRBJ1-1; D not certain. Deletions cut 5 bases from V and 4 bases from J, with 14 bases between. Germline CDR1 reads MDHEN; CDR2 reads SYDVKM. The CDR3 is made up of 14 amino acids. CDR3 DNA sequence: TGTGCCAGCAGTCCTGTCGGGTTTGGCACTGAAGCTTTCTTT. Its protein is CASSPVGFGTEAFF.

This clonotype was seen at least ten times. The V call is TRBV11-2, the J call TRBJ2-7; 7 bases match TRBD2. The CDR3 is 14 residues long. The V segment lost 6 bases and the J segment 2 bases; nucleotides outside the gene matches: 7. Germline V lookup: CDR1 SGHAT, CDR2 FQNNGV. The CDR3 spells CASSWAGRAYEQYF. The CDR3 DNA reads TGTGCCAGCAGTTGGGCAGGGAGGGCCTACGAGCAGTACTTC.

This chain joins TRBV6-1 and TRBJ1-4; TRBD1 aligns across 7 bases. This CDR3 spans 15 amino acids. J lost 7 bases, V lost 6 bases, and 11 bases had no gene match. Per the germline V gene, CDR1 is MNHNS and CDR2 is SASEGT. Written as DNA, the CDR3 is TGTGCCAGCAGATACACTCCAGGGGGGACTGAAAAACTGTTTTTT. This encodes CASRYTPGGTEKLFF.

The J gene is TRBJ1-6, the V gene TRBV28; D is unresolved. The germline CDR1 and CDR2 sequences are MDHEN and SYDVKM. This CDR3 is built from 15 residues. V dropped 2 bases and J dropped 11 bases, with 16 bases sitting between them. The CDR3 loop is CASSLRAGSSAPLHF. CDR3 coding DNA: TGTGCCAGCAGTTTAAGGGCAGGATCGAGTGCACCCCTCCACTTT.

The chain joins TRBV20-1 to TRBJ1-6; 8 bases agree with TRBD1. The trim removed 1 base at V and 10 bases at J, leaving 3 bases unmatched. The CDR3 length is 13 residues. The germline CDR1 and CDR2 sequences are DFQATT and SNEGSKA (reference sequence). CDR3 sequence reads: CSARGTGQSPLHF. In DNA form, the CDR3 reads TGCAGTGCTAGAGGGACAGGGCAATCACCCCTCCACTTT.

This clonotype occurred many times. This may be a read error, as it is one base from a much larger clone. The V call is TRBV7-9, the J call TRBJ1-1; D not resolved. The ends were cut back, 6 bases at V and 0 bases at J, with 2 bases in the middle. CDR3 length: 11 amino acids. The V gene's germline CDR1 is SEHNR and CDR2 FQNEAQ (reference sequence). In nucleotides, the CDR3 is TGTGCCAGCAGATTGAACACTGAAGCTTTCTTT. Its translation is CASRLNTEAFF. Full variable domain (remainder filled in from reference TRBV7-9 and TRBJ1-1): DTGVSQNPRHKITKRGQNVTFRCDPISEHNRLYWYRQTLGQGPEFLTYFQNEAQLEKSRLLSDRFSAERPKGSFSTLEIQRTEQGDSAMYLCASRLNTEAFFGQGTRLTVV.

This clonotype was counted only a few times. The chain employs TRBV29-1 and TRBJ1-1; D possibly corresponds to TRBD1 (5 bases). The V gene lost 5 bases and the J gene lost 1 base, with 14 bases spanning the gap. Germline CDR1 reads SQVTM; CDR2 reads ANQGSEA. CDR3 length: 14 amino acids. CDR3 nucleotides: TGCAGCGTTATTCTCCGGGGCTCGAACACTGAAGCTTTCTTT. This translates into CSVILRGSNTEAFF.

The CDR3 nucleotides are TGTGCCAGCAGTCCCCCGACCCGAAGATATTCCTACGAGCAGTACTTC. It codes for CASSPPTRRYSYEQYF. This chain links TRBV12-3 or TRBV12-4 with TRBJ2-7; D is undetermined. V lost 5 bases to trimming and J lost 1 base, with 18 bases between them. The CDR3 is 16 residues long.

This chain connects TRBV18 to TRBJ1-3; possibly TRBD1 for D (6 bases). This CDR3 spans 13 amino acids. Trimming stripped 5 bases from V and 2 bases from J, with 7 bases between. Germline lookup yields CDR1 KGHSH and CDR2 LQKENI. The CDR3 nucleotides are TGTGCCAGCTCAAACAGGGCTGGAAACACCATATATTTT. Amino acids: CASSNRAGNTIYF.

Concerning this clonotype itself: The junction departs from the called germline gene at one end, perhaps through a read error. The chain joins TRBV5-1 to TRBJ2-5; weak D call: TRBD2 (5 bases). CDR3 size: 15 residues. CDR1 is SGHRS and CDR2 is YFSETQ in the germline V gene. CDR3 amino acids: CARSLVTGYQETQYF. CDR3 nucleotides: TGCGCCCGCAGCTTGGTGACGGGGTACCAAGAGACCCAGTACTTC.

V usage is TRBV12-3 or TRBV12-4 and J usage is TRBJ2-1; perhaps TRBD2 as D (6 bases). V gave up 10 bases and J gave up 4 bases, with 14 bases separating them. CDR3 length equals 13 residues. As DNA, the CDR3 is TGTGCCACAAATAGCGGAGCTTACAATGAGCAGTTCTTC. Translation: CATNSGAYNEQFF.

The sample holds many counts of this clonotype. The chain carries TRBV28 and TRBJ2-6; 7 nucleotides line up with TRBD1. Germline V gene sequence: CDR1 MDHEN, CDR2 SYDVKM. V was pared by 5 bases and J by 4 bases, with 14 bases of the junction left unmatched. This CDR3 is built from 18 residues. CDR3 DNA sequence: TGTGCCAGCAGTCCAGGGGGTGGAAGCTCGGGCGGGGCCAACGTCCTGACTTTC. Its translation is CASSPGGGSSGGANVLTF.